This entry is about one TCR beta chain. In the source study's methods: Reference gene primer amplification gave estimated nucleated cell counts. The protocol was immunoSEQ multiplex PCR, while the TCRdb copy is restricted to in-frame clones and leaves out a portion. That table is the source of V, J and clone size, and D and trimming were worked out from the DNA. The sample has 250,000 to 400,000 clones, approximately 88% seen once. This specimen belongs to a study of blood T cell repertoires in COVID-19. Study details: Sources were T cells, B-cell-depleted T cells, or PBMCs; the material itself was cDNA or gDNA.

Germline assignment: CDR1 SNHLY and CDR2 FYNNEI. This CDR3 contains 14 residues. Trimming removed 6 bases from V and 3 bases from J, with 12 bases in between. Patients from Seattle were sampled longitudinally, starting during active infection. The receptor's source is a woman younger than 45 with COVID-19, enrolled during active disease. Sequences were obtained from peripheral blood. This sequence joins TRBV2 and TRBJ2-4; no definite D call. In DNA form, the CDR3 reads TGTGCCAGCAGACTGACACTTTTCAAAAACATTCAGTACTTC. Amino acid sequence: CASRLTLFKNIQYF.